This entry lists 13 T cell receptor beta chains sequenced from one sample in a study of T-cell memory formation after mild COVID-19. TCRdb itself ran the 5' RACE reads through MiXCR, one entry per CDR3 protein. The data show about 430,000 distinct CDR3 sequences, roughly a quarter seen once. The sample was PBMCs or a T cell subset sorted from them (not recorded which). These receptors all come from an adult woman who had mild COVID-19 (a few samples of this study predate the infection). Cell type and time point are not known.

This clonotype appeared a few times. This chain joins TRBV12-3 or TRBV12-4 and TRBJ1-1; 7 nucleotides agree with TRBD1. The CDR3 has 14 residues. With 2 bases clipped from V and 3 bases from J, the junction kept 3 bases outside the gene matches. CDR3 amino acids: CASSLQGQYTEAFF. DNA for the CDR3: TGTGCCAGCAGTTTACAGGGACAGTACACTGAAGCTTTCTTT.

The chain links TRBV5-1 to TRBJ2-7, with a possible D match to TRBD1 (5 bases). Per germline, CDR1 SGHRS and CDR2 YFSETQ. The CDR3 extends over 16 amino acids. Trimming cost V 0 bases and J 0 bases, with 13 bases left between them. CDR3 amino acids: CASSLAGGQYSYEQYF. DNA of the CDR3: TGCGCCAGCAGCTTGGCCGGTGGACAATACTCCTACGAGCAGTACTTC.

V usage is TRBV7-6 and J usage is TRBJ2-5; D is unclear. Trimming pared 2 bases from V and 1 base from J, leaving 11 bases between. CDR3 length: 15 amino acids. CDR1 is SGHVS and CDR2 is FNYEAQ in the germline V gene. Here the CDR3 DNA reads TGTGCCAGCAGCTTACCTTTTGGGGTCCAAGAGACCCAGTACTTC. It codes for CASSLPFGVQETQYF.

This clonotype was found a few times. This sequence joins TRBV9 and TRBJ2-3; D not certain. There are 14 residues in the CDR3. Trimming left V 0 bases short and J 1 base short, with 6 bases between. Germline values: CDR1 SGDLS, CDR2 YYNGEE. Written as DNA, the CDR3 is TGTGCCAGCAGCGTAGTCACGGGCACAGATACGCAGTATTTT. Its protein product is CASSVVTGTDTQYF.

The chain uses TRBV7-2 and TRBJ2-1, with 9 bases aligning to TRBD1. The CDR3 extends over 15 amino acids. The germline gives CDR1 SGHTA, CDR2 FQGNSA. With V trimmed by 5 bases and J by 7 bases, 9 bases remained unmatched. The CDR3 sequence is CASSKGQGPVNEQFF. In DNA form, the CDR3 reads TGTGCCAGCAGCAAGGGACAGGGTCCAGTTAATGAGCAGTTCTTC.

This rearrangement joins TRBV7-2 to TRBJ2-2; D not certain. Germline-derived CDR1 and CDR2 are SGHTA and FQGNSA. Trimming shortened V by 1 base and J by 7 bases, and 7 bases separated the two germline ends. The CDR3 is made up of 13 amino acids. The CDR3 loop reads CASSLEWGGELFF. CDR3 DNA: TGTGCCAGCAGCTTAGAGTGGGGCGGGGAGCTGTTTTTT.

This clonotype was detected a few times. The V and J genes are TRBV5-1 and TRBJ2-2; no clear D. The V end was cut by 1 base, the J end by 7 bases, with 11 bases between. The CDR3 consists of 14 residues. Germline values: CDR1 SGHRS, CDR2 YFSETQ. Here the CDR3 DNA reads TGCGCCAGCAGCTTGAGGGTTGGTCACGGGGAGCTGTTTTTT. As protein: CASSLRVGHGELFF.

This chain links TRBV18 with TRBJ2-3; D remains unclear. Germline V gives CDR1 KGHSH, CDR2 LQKENI. The CDR3 is 14 residues long. V dropped 0 bases and J dropped 2 bases, with 6 bases sitting between them. CDR3 coding DNA: TGTGCCAGCTCACCACCCGGACCCACAGATACGCAGTATTTT. Protein: CASSPPGPTDTQYF. Based on the CDR3 plus reference TRBV18 and TRBJ2-3, the full variable domain is NAGVMQNPRHLVRRRGQEARLRCSPMKGHSHVYWYRQLPEEGLKFMVYLQKENIIDESGMPKERFSAEFPKEGPSILRIQQVVRGDSAAYFCASSPPGPTDTQYFGPGTRLTVL.

This chain uses TRBV9 with TRBJ2-4; TRBD1 aligns across 11 bases. The V and J ends lost 0 bases and 6 bases, in that order; junction bases with no gene match: 2. CDR1 SGDLS and CDR2 YYNGEE come from the germline V gene. The CDR3 runs 15 residues. CDR3 nucleotides: TGTGCCAGCAGCGTAGGGACAGGGGGCTTAAACATTCAGTACTTC. It codes for CASSVGTGGLNIQYF.

The table lists this clonotype with a few counts. This chain connects TRBV15 to TRBJ2-3; D remains ambiguous. CDR1 LNHNV and CDR2 YYDKDF come from the germline V gene (reference sequence). This CDR3 contains 11 residues. V was shortened by 8 bases and J by 4 bases, with 7 bases between the two germline ends. CDR3 sequence (DNA): TGTGCCACCTTGAAGTCAGATACGCAGTATTTT. Translated, it gives CATLKSDTQYF.

This chain joins TRBV27 and TRBJ2-1; 7 bases line up with TRBD2. After removal of 6 bases from V and 6 bases from J, the junction contained 14 bases not matched to a gene. The CDR3 runs to 16 residues. The germline gives CDR1 MNHEY, CDR2 SMNVEV (reference sequence). The CDR3 DNA reads as TGTGCCAGCAGCACCGTCGGGGCGGGAGCGCCCAATGAGCAGTTCTTC. It encodes CASSTVGAGAPNEQFF.

This clonotype was picked up a small number of times. The chain employs TRBV9 and TRBJ2-3; 12 bases line up with TRBD2. Trimming at V came to 4 bases and at J to 2 bases, leaving 8 bases not matched to a gene. CDR1 and CDR2 from the germline V gene are SGDLS and YYNGEE. There are 17 residues in the CDR3. Here the CDR3 DNA reads TGTGCCAGCAGCTCACTAGCGGGGGGCCTATCCACAGATACGCAGTATTTT. It yields the protein CASSSLAGGLSTDTQYF. Full variable domain (outside the CDR3, taken from reference TRBV9 and TRBJ2-3): DSGVTQTPKHLITATGQRVTLRCSPRSGDLSVYWYQQSLDQGLQFLIQYYNGEERAKGNILERFSAQQFPDLHSELNLSSLELGDSALYFCASSSLAGGLSTDTQYFGPGTRLTVL.

J is TRBJ2-3 and V is TRBV5-1; maybe TRBD2 (6 bases). V was shortened by 7 bases and J by 4 bases, with 13 bases between the two germline ends. Germline V gene data show CDR1 as SGHRS and CDR2 as YFSETQ. This CDR3 is built from 13 residues. The DNA of the CDR3 is TGCGCCAGCGGCGAGACTAGAGCAGATACGCAGTATTTT. It encodes CASGETRADTQYF.